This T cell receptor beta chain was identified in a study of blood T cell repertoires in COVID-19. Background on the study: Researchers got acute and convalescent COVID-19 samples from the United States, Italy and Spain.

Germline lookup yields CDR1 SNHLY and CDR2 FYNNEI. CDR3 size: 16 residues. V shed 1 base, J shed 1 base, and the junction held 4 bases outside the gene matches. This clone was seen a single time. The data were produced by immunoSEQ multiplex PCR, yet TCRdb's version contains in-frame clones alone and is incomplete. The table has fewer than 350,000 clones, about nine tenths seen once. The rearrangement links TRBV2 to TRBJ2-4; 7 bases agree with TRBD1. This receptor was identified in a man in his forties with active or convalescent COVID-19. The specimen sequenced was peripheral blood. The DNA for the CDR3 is TGTGCCAGCAGTGAAGGCCCACAGGGGGCCAAAAACATTCAGTACTTC. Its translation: CASSEGPQGAKNIQYF.